The 28 T cell receptor beta chains given below trace back to one sample, sequenced in a study of identical twins. MiXCR was run by TCRdb on the 5' RACE reads, yielding one entry per CDR3 protein. This sample has 260,000 or so distinct CDR3 sequences; roughly 7.5% occur once, and the top ten carry under 6.5%. These data were likewise used in another study, on yellow fever vaccine responses in identical twins.

Material: CD8+ T cells sorted from blood. The origin of the receptors is a woman between 18 and 29 years old in good health.

The DNA of the CDR3 is TGTGCCAGCACCCTACCGACGGGGCCACTGAACACCGGGGAGCTGTTTTTT. Its protein product is CASTLPTGPLNTGELFF. The chain combines TRBV3-1 with TRBJ2-2; the D gene could be TRBD1 or TRBD2 (5 bases each). The V end lost 7 bases, the J end lost 1 base, and 19 bases lay between the germline ends. The CDR3 is 17 amino acids. Per germline, CDR1 LGHDT and CDR2 YNNKEL (reference sequence).

This clonotype was observed a few times. This sequence joins TRBV7-6 and TRBJ2-2; 12 bases align to TRBD2. The trim removed 5 bases at V and 3 bases at J, leaving 13 bases unmatched. Germline CDR1 is SGHVS and CDR2 is FNYEAQ. CDR3 size: 19 residues. The CDR3 loop reads CASSPMRTSGNLDTGELFF. The CDR3 DNA sequence: TGTGCCAGCAGCCCTATGCGGACTAGCGGGAACCTCGACACCGGGGAGCTGTTTTTT.

This clonotype has only a few counts. The CDR3 spells CASSQDPRGGTDTQYF. The CDR3 region has the DNA TGCGCCAGCAGCCAAGATCCCAGGGGTGGCACAGATACGCAGTATTTT. The chain is built from TRBV4-1 and TRBJ2-3; weak D call: TRBD1 (6 bases). V shed 0 bases and J shed 1 base, with 11 bases lying between them. Germline V lookup: CDR1 MGHRA, CDR2 YSYEKL. This CDR3 comprises 16 residues.

This clonotype was found a few times. This chain joins TRBV2 and TRBJ1-5, with D uncertain. The V gene's germline CDR1 is SNHLY and CDR2 FYNNEI. The CDR3 extends over 12 amino acids. Trimming took off 11 bases at V and 4 bases at J, with 12 bases between the two ends. The CDR3 is CASAGPNQPQHF. The CDR3 DNA reads as TGTGCCTCAGCGGGTCCGAATCAGCCCCAGCATTTT. The variable domain in full, completed from reference TRBV2 and TRBJ1-5, reads EPEVTQTPSHQVTQMGQEVILRCVPISNHLYFYWYRQILGQKVEFLVSFYNNEISEKSEIFDDQFSVERPDGSNFTLKIRSTKLEDSAMYFCASAGPNQPQHFGDGTRLSIL.

This clonotype was observed at least ten times. The chain links TRBV5-1 to TRBJ1-1; tentative D call: TRBD1 (5 bases). Germline CDR1 is SGHRS and CDR2 is YFSETQ. This CDR3 region has 15 residues. V was clipped by 0 bases and J by 0 bases, with 9 bases between them. This CDR3 reads CASSLEVGLNTEAFF. The DNA of the CDR3 is TGCGCCAGCAGCTTGGAGGTGGGACTGAACACTGAAGCTTTCTTT.

V is TRBV5-5 and J is TRBJ1-1; 12 nucleotides agree with TRBD1. CDR3 size: 16 residues. CDR1 and CDR2 (germline): SGHKS, YYEKEE (reference sequence). V was clipped by 3 bases and J by 4 bases; unmatched bases: 7. CDR3 residues: CASSSGQGAPGTEAFF. The DNA of the CDR3 is TGTGCCAGCAGCTCGGGACAGGGGGCGCCGGGCACTGAAGCTTTCTTT.

This clonotype was counted many times. V gene TRBV18 combines with J gene TRBJ2-2, with D hard to call. The CDR3 runs to 15 residues. The germline V and J ends were trimmed by 3 bases and 3 bases, with 11 bases remaining between them. Germline V CDR1 and CDR2: KGHSH, LQKENI. The DNA for the CDR3 is TGTGCCAGCTCACCGATAGCACAGTACACCGGGGAGCTGTTTTTT. Protein sequence: CASSPIAQYTGELFF.

This clonotype was observed at least ten times. The chain has TRBV11-3 and TRBJ2-1; 10 nucleotides align to TRBD2. CDR3 length: 16 amino acids. Germline trimming cut 3 bases from V and 0 bases from J; bases unmatched to any gene: 2. Germline V gives CDR1 SGHNT, CDR2 YENEEA. This CDR3 is CASSFGLADSYNEQFF. CDR3 DNA sequence: TGTGCCAGCAGCTTCGGACTAGCGGACTCCTACAATGAGCAGTTCTTC.

The J gene is TRBJ2-1, the V gene TRBV6-1, with 11 bases fitting TRBD2. J was trimmed by 4 bases and V by 4 bases; bases with no gene match: 3. Germline CDR1 and CDR2: MNHNS and SASEGT. This CDR3 spans 15 amino acids. The CDR3 DNA follows: TGTGCCAGCAGTGTAGCGGGGGGGGCTTACAATGAGCAGTTCTTC. This encodes CASSVAGGAYNEQFF.

This clonotype was seen a few times. This sequence joins TRBV20-1 and TRBJ1-1, with D possibly matching TRBD1 (5 bases). Trimming stripped 0 bases from V and 6 bases from J, with 5 bases between. The CDR3 runs 11 residues. Looked up from germline, CDR1 is DFQATT and CDR2 is SNEGSKA (reference sequence). This chain's CDR3 is CSAREGAEAFF. DNA for the CDR3: TGCAGTGCTAGAGAAGGGGCTGAAGCTTTCTTT.

The J gene is TRBJ1-2, the V gene TRBV6-4; possible D gene TRBD1, 5 bases. The length of the CDR3 is 16 residues. V was clipped by 1 base and J by 5 bases, with 17 bases between them. In germline, CDR1 is MRHNA, CDR2 SNTAGT. As DNA, the CDR3 is TGTGCCAGCAGTGACTTCGGGGACTCCGGGGGATATGGCTACACCTTC. Its protein is CASSDFGDSGGYGYTF.

The chain employs TRBV5-4 and TRBJ2-7; D might be TRBD1 (6 bases). This CDR3 is 13 amino acids long. Trimming took off 3 bases at V and 6 bases at J, with 13 bases between the two ends. The germline V gene encodes CDR1 SGHNT and CDR2 YYREEE (reference sequence). CDR3 sequence reads: CASSSAGAVEQYV. CDR3 sequence (DNA): TGTGCCAGCAGCTCAGCAGGGGCGGTCGAGCAGTACGTC.

The rearrangement joins TRBV5-5 to TRBJ2-7; the match to TRBD1 covers 10 bases. Germline assignment: CDR1 SGHKS and CDR2 YYEKEE (reference sequence). The V segment lost 1 base and the J segment 4 bases; nucleotides outside the gene matches: 2. This CDR3 is built from 14 residues. Written as DNA, the CDR3 is TGTGCCAGCAGCTTGCGACAGGGGGCTTACGAGCAGTACGTC. It is translated as CASSLRQGAYEQYV.

In DNA form, the CDR3 reads TGCAGTGCACAGGCGGGCCGCCCCGGGTCCGGAAACACCATATATTTT. This gives the protein CSAQAGRPGSGNTIYF. The J gene is TRBJ1-3, the V gene TRBV20-1, with TRBD1 as a possible D gene (5 bases). V gave up 6 bases and J gave up 4 bases, with 22 bases separating them. This CDR3 is 16 amino acids long. CDR1 is DFQATT and CDR2 is SNEGSKA in the germline V gene (reference sequence).

This clonotype has ten or more counts. The chain recombines TRBV14 with TRBJ2-7; 7 bases are shared with TRBD1. The CDR3 contains 13 residues. After removal of 1 base from V and 9 bases from J, the junction contained 6 bases not matched to a gene. The germline CDR1 and CDR2 sequences are SGHDN and FVKESK. This CDR3 is CASSQGQGVAQYF. The CDR3 DNA follows: TGTGCCAGCAGCCAAGGACAGGGAGTAGCGCAGTACTTC.

There are a few counts of this clonotype. V is TRBV5-6 and J is TRBJ1-1; 9 bases fit TRBD1. This CDR3 contains 15 residues. The J segment lost 1 base and the V segment lost 4 bases, leaving 5 bases of the junction unmatched. CDR1 and CDR2 (germline): SGHDT, YYEEEE. The CDR3 DNA follows: TGTGCCAGCAGCAGCTCGACAGGGGGGAACACTGAAGCTTTCTTT. Its translation is CASSSSTGGNTEAFF.

This clonotype was observed a handful of times. The chain couples TRBV4-1 to TRBJ2-7, with D perhaps TRBD2 (6 bases). V was pared by 4 bases and J by 0 bases, with 13 bases between. The CDR3 consists of 15 residues. Germline lookup yields CDR1 MGHRA and CDR2 YSYEKL. The CDR3 protein is CASSLVGSGSYEQYF. The CDR3 DNA reads as TGCGCCAGCAGCCTAGTGGGTAGCGGCTCCTACGAGCAGTACTTC.

The chain uses TRBV28 and TRBJ2-6, with a possible D match to TRBD2 (6 bases). Deletions cut 5 bases from V and 4 bases from J, with 21 bases between. CDR1 is MDHEN, CDR2 SYDVKM, per germline. This CDR3 comprises 18 residues. CDR3 protein: CASSRLRGPWEGANVLTF. The DNA of the CDR3 is TGTGCCAGCAGTCGCTTGCGGGGCCCTTGGGAGGGGGCCAACGTCCTGACTTTC.

This clonotype has a count of ten or more. J is TRBJ1-5 and V is TRBV5-5; D gene ambiguous. V gave up 0 bases and J gave up 1 base, with 5 bases separating them. The CDR3 consists of 14 residues. Germline V lookup: CDR1 SGHKS, CDR2 YYEKEE (reference sequence). The chain's CDR3 is CASSLVESNQPQHF. CDR3 nucleotide sequence: TGTGCCAGCAGCTTGGTTGAAAGCAATCAGCCCCAGCATTTT.

This clonotype occurred many times. The chain couples TRBV10-3 to TRBJ2-1; 13 bases line up with TRBD2. The germline CDR1 and CDR2 sequences are ENHRY and SYGVKD. The CDR3 is made up of 15 amino acids. The ends lost 4 bases at V and 7 bases at J; junction bases unmatched: 4. The CDR3: CAISVLAGGENEQFF. The CDR3 DNA is TGTGCCATCAGTGTACTAGCGGGAGGGGAAAATGAGCAGTTCTTC.

In this sample, this clonotype turned up a few times. The chain links TRBV13 to TRBJ2-2; D is perhaps TRBD2 (6 bases). The germline CDR1 and CDR2 sequences are PRHDT and FYEKMQ (reference sequence). This CDR3 is 15 amino acids long. The V and J ends lost 2 bases and 4 bases respectively, with 11 bases between them. For the CDR3, the DNA is TGTGCCAGCAGCTTAAGGAGGGCCTCCACCGGGGAGCTGTTTTTT. Its protein is CASSLRRASTGELFF.

This clonotype was seen many times. V and J are TRBV12-3 or TRBV12-4 and TRBJ2-3, with 10 bases identical to TRBD2. The length of the CDR3 is 15 residues. Unmatched junction bases numbered 4, after V lost 5 bases and J lost 2 bases. The CDR3 DNA follows: TGTGCCAGCAGTCCACTAGCGGGATACACAGATACGCAGTATTTT. Translating gives CASSPLAGYTDTQYF.

CDR3 loop: CSVGSGTSLGEQFF. The CDR3, as DNA: TGCAGCGTTGGATCCGGGACATCATTGGGGGAGCAGTTCTTC. The chain has TRBV29-1 and TRBJ2-1, with TRBD1 as a possible D gene (6 bases). The CDR3 has 14 residues. Germline CDR1 is SQVTM and CDR2 is ANQGSEA. V gave up 4 bases and J gave up 10 bases, with 20 bases separating them.

This clonotype has a count of ten or more. V gene TRBV9 combines with J gene TRBJ2-3, with D possibly matching TRBD1 (6 bases). The V and J ends lost 2 bases and 4 bases respectively, with 8 bases between them. Per the germline V gene, CDR1 is SGDLS and CDR2 is YYNGEE. The CDR3 has 13 residues. The CDR3 DNA sequence: TGTGCCAGCAGCGTTGGGGGCGCAGATACGCAGTATTTT. It yields the protein CASSVGGADTQYF.

The chain joins TRBV11-2 to TRBJ2-7, with a tentative D call TRBD1 (6 bases). CDR1 is SGHAT and CDR2 is FQNNGV in the germline V gene. The CDR3 contains 13 residues. Trimming left V 3 bases short and J 2 bases short, with 8 bases between. CDR3 in DNA: TGTGCCAGCAGCTTCGGACAGACCTACGAGCAGTACGTC. This encodes CASSFGQTYEQYV.

Ten or more counts support this clonotype. The rearrangement uses TRBV4-1 and TRBJ1-3, with 7 bases aligning to TRBD1. CDR3 length: 17 amino acids. V trimming: 2 bases; J trimming: 3 bases; junction bases outside the gene matches: 10. CDR1 MGHRA and CDR2 YSYEKL come from the germline V gene. The DNA for the CDR3 is TGCGCCAGCAGCCAACTAGACAGGGTCCGAGATGGAAACACCATATATTTT. Translation: CASSQLDRVRDGNTIYF.

The rearrangement links TRBV5-1 to TRBJ2-3; TRBD2 is a possible D gene (5 bases). Germline V gives CDR1 SGHRS, CDR2 YFSETQ. Trimming removed 5 bases from V and 3 bases from J, with 19 bases in between. This CDR3 spans 16 amino acids. CDR3 bases: TGCGCCAGCAGGGGTGGTGGGAGTACAAGAACAGATACGCAGTATTTT. Translating gives CASRGGGSTRTDTQYF. The full variable domain, rest sourced from reference TRBV5-1 and TRBJ2-3, is KAGVTQTPRYLIKTRGQQVTLSCSPISGHRSVSWYQQTPGQGLQFLFEYFSETQRNKGNFPGRFSGRQFSNSRSEMNVSTLELGDSALYLCASRGGGSTRTDTQYFGPGTRLTVL.

This clonotype was recorded at least ten times. The V gene is TRBV12-3 or TRBV12-4, the J gene TRBJ2-1; the match to TRBD2 covers 13 bases. J gave up 0 bases and V 5 bases, and 4 bases lay outside the gene matches. This CDR3 comprises 17 residues. The CDR3 nucleotides are TGTGCCAGCAGTAGAGGACTAGCGGGGGCCTCCTACAATGAGCAGTTCTTC. This encodes CASSRGLAGASYNEQFF.